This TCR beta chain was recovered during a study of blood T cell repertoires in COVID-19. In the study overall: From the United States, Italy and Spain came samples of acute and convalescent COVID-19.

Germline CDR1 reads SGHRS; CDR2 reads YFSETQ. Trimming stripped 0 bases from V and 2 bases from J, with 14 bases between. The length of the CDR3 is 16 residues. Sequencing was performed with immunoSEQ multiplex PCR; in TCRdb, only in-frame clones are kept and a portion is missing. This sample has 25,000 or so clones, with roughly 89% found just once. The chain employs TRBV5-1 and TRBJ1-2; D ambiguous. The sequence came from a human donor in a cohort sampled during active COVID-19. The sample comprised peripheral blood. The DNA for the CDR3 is TGCGCCAGCAGCTTGGCCGGAGAGGGTTTCAACTATGGCTACACCTTC. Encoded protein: CASSLAGEGFNYGYTF.